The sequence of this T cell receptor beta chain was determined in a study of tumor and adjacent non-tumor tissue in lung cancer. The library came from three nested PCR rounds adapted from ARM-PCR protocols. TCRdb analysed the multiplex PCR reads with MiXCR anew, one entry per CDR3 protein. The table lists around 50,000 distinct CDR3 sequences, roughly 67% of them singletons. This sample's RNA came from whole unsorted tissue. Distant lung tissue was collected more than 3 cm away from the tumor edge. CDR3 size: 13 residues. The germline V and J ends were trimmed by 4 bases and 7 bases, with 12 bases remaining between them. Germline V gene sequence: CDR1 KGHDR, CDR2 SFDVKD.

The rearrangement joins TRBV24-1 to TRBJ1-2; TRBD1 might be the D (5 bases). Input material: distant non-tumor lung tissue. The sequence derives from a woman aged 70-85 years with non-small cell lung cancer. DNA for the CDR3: TGTGCCACCAGTGAGACCACAGGTCGTGGCTACACCTTC. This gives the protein CATSETTGRGYTF.